Below, 20 T cell receptor beta chains from the same sample are listed, as sequenced in a study of vaccination and CD4 T cells after COVID-19 (dated by TCRdb to between 2020 and 2023). Library generation was performed with PCR. TCRdb shows the sequencer as Illumina iSeq 100. TCR sequencing of DNA from cultured CD4+ T cells used the Oncomine TCR Beta short-read assay at the Johns Hopkins FTIC core. In-frame beta chains were kept once TCRdb had trimmed the public reads at Q25 with fastp and called clones with MiXCR. Under each unique CDR3 protein, matching rows form one entry showing the most common genes and DNA. The sample table records 7,500 to 10,000 distinct CDR3 sequences; around 56% of these occur just once. The ten largest account for 7.3% of the sample. This specimen's treatment or condition label, per the study, means: roughly 10-day PBMC culture with coronavirus spike peptide pools or control peptides (ViraFEST assay).

No antigen is known for these receptors. What was sequenced was CD4+ T cells from blood, cultured in vitro. Source of these receptors: a human donor who had recovered from COVID-19.

This sequence joins TRBV7-2 and TRBJ1-5; D is perhaps TRBD1 (6 bases). Germline CDR1 SGHTA, CDR2 FQGNSA. This CDR3 spans 18 amino acids. V was pared by 0 bases and J by 0 bases, with 15 bases between. The CDR3, as DNA: TGTGCCAGCAGCTTAGCGGGGGGCCGTTCCGGTAGCAATCAGCCCCAGCATTTT. This codes for CASSLAGGRSGSNQPQHF.

The gene calls are TRBV24-1 and TRBJ2-1, with 9 bases matching TRBD2. The ends lost 4 bases at V and 0 bases at J; junction bases unmatched: 3. In germline, CDR1 is KGHDR, CDR2 SFDVKD. This CDR3 region has 16 residues. This chain's CDR3 is CATSDSLAGSYNEQFF. CDR3 bases: TGTGCCACCAGTGACTCACTAGCGGGCTCCTACAATGAGCAGTTCTTC.

There are a few counts of this clonotype. V usage is TRBV19 and J usage is TRBJ1-1, with D perhaps matching TRBD1 (6 bases). The germline V gene encodes CDR1 LNHDA and CDR2 SQIVND (reference sequence). The CDR3 has 16 amino acids. V was shortened by 0 bases and J by 3 bases, with 14 bases between the two germline ends. The CDR3 bases are TGTGCCAGTAGTATAGATGCTCCGGGGGGCTACACTGAAGCTTTCTTT. Residues: CASSIDAPGGYTEAFF. Based on the CDR3 plus reference TRBV19 and TRBJ1-1, the full variable domain is DGGITQSPKYLFRKEGQNVTLSCEQNLNHDAMYWYRQDPGQGLRLIYYSQIVNDFQKGDIAEGYSVSREKKESFPLTVTSAQKNPTAFYLCASSIDAPGGYTEAFFGQGTRLTVV.

The gene calls are TRBV21-1 and TRBJ2-1; the D call of TRBD2 is as the table states it, not checked on the DNA. TRBV21-1 corresponds to a pseudogene. CDR3 length: 16 amino acids. The CDR3 is CASSNEGTSASNEQFF. CDR3 bases: TGTGCCAGCAGCAATGAAGGGACTAGCGCATCCAATGAGCAGTTCTTC.

This chain uses TRBV2 with TRBJ1-2; D not certain. Looked up from germline, CDR1 is SNHLY and CDR2 is FYNNEI. The CDR3 has 12 amino acids. V was pared by 3 bases and J by 4 bases, with 6 bases between. DNA for the CDR3: TGTGCCAGCAGTGACAGCCTCTATGGCTACACCTTC. Protein: CASSDSLYGYTF.

This clonotype was seen more than once but under ten times. V is TRBV7-8 and J is TRBJ2-1, with TRBD2 matching over 11 bases. The CDR3 has 16 residues. The germline V gene has CDR1 SGHVS and CDR2 FQNEAQ. V gave up 0 bases and J gave up 7 bases; unmatched junction bases: 5. The CDR3 DNA is TGTGCCAGCAGCTTAGCGATTACTAGCGGGAGAAATGAGCAGTTCTTC. Protein product: CASSLAITSGRNEQFF.

A note on this clonotype: The CDR3 does not close with the conserved phenylalanine or tryptophan, likely indicating a read error. The J gene is TRBJ1-2, the V gene TRBV25-1; D is ambiguous. The length of the CDR3 is 12 residues. From germline, CDR1 is MGHDK and CDR2 SYGVNS. Trimming stripped 4 bases from V and 8 bases from J, with 11 bases between. This CDR3 is CASSANTRGYTL. The CDR3 DNA sequence: TGTGCCAGCAGTGCAAACACCCGGGGCTACACCCTC.

A few counts support this clonotype. This chain links TRBV24-1 with TRBJ1-2; D uncertain. V gave up 4 bases and J gave up 4 bases, with 12 bases separating them. This CDR3 comprises 14 residues. Germline assignment: CDR1 KGHDR and CDR2 SFDVKD. The CDR3 here is CATSDPGVTYGYTF. The CDR3 DNA follows: TGTGCCACCAGTGACCCGGGAGTGACCTATGGCTACACCTTC.

This clonotype was observed a few times. The chain employs TRBV7-7 and TRBJ2-1; 13 bases are a match to TRBD2. The CDR3 runs 16 residues. V dropped 4 bases and J dropped 7; count of bases not matched to a gene: 7. Looked up from germline, CDR1 is SSHAT and CDR2 is FNYEAQ (reference sequence). CDR3 DNA sequence: TGTGCCAGCAGCTCCGGACTAGCGGGAGTTGGGAATGAGCAGTTCTTC. Protein product: CASSSGLAGVGNEQFF.

V gene TRBV25-1 combines with J gene TRBJ1-2, with D possibly TRBD1 on 6 matching bases. The length of the CDR3 is 13 residues. CDR1 is MGHDK, CDR2 SYGVNS, per germline. Trimming cost V 4 bases and J 6 bases, with 12 bases left between them. CDR3 DNA: TGTGCCAGCAGTGCCAATACAGGGCATGGCTACACCTTC. Amino acid sequence: CASSANTGHGYTF.

This chain connects TRBV20-1 to TRBJ2-7; D unresolved. V gave up 1 base and J gave up 0 bases, with 7 bases separating them. The CDR3 totals 13 residues. Germline V gives CDR1 DFQATT, CDR2 SNEGSKA (reference sequence). CDR3 DNA sequence: TGCAGTGCTAGAGGTGAGAGCTCCTACGAGCAGTACTTC. It yields the protein CSARGESSYEQYF.

The chain's CDR3 is CASSLAGGQETQYF. CDR3 coding DNA: TGTGCCAGCAGCTTAGCGGGGGGGCAGGAGACCCAGTACTTC. The chain couples TRBV11-2 to TRBJ2-5; TRBD2 aligns across 8 bases. The V segment lost 1 base and the J segment 5 bases; nucleotides outside the gene matches: 3. The CDR3 contains 14 residues. The V gene's germline CDR1 is SGHAT and CDR2 FQNNGV.

The chain recombines TRBV27 with TRBJ2-7, with 10 bases identical to TRBD2. With V trimmed by 8 bases and J by 1 base, 8 bases remained unmatched. In germline, CDR1 is MNHEY, CDR2 SMNVEV (reference sequence). The CDR3 loop spans 15 amino acids. The CDR3 protein is CASWRGTSDSYEQYF. The CDR3, as DNA: TGTGCCAGCTGGAGAGGGACTAGCGATTCCTACGAGCAGTACTTC.

This clonotype was recorded a few times. The chain employs TRBV6-1 and TRBJ1-2; D call uncertain. The V end lost 4 bases, the J end lost 5 bases, and 11 bases lay between the germline ends. Germline values: CDR1 MNHNS, CDR2 SASEGT. The CDR3 is 13 residues long. The CDR3 DNA reads as TGTGCCAGCAGTGTGGACCTCGGGTATGGCTACACCTTC. Its translation is CASSVDLGYGYTF.

J is TRBJ1-1 and V is TRBV7-2; 7 positions agree with TRBD1. The CDR3 loop spans 13 amino acids. The J segment lost 5 bases and the V segment lost 5 bases, leaving 5 bases of the junction unmatched. The V gene's germline CDR1 is SGHTA and CDR2 FQGNSA. CDR3 protein: CASSRRTGTEAFF. The CDR3, as DNA: TGTGCCAGCAGCAGAAGGACAGGAACTGAAGCTTTCTTT.

This chain uses TRBV7-6 with TRBJ1-5; maybe TRBD1 (6 bases). The ends were cut back, 5 bases at V and 7 bases at J, with 12 bases in the middle. The CDR3 consists of 13 residues. Germline CDR1 is SGHVS and CDR2 is FNYEAQ. CDR3 sequence reads: CASSARGMQPQHF. CDR3 DNA: TGTGCCAGCAGCGCCAGGGGAATGCAGCCCCAGCATTTT.

This sequence joins TRBV2 and TRBJ2-2; D possibly corresponds to TRBD1 (8 bases). Trimming removed 6 bases from V and 7 bases from J, with 18 bases in between. Germline V CDR1 and CDR2: SNHLY, FYNNEI. This CDR3 region has 15 residues. CDR3 residues: CASRERQGRVGELFF. The CDR3 nucleotides read TGTGCCAGCAGGGAAAGACAGGGGAGGGTCGGGGAGCTGTTTTTT. Variable domain in full (rest from reference TRBV2 and TRBJ2-2): EPEVTQTPSHQVTQMGQEVILRCVPISNHLYFYWYRQILGQKVEFLVSFYNNEISEKSEIFDDQFSVERPDGSNFTLKIRSTKLEDSAMYFCASRERQGRVGELFFGEGSRLTVL.

The rearrangement links TRBV20-1 to TRBJ2-5; unclear D gene. The CDR3 length is 12 residues. Germline loops: CDR1 DFQATT, CDR2 SNEGSKA (reference sequence). Trimming removed 3 bases from V and 5 bases from J, with 10 bases in between. CDR3: CSASMLSETQYF. The CDR3 nucleotides are TGCAGTGCTAGTATGCTATCGGAGACCCAGTACTTC.

This clonotype turned up a few times. This rearrangement joins TRBV2 to TRBJ2-3, with TRBD1 matching 7 bases. Trimming took 6 bases from V and 3 from J; bases not matched to a gene: 9. This CDR3 region has 15 residues. From germline, CDR1 is SNHLY and CDR2 FYNNEI. In DNA, the CDR3 is TGTGCCAGCAGGGCTCAGGAGACAGGGACAGATACGCAGTATTTT. It yields the protein CASRAQETGTDTQYF.

The rearrangement joins TRBV23-1 to TRBJ1-1, with D hard to call. TRBV23-1 is reported as an ORF; its role is uncertain. The CDR3 runs 15 residues. Trimming stripped 0 bases from V and 1 base from J, with 9 bases between. The CDR3 loop is CASSQSPPRNTEAFF. As DNA, the CDR3 is TGCGCCAGCAGTCAATCCCCCCCCAGGAACACTGAAGCTTTCTTT.